One sample yielded the 26 T cell receptor beta chains listed below, sequenced in a study of blood T cell repertoires in COVID-19. Some clones are missing from TCRdb's copy, which holds only in-frame ones; the method was immunoSEQ multiplex PCR. The sample has around 340,000 clones, around 82% seen once. The specimen was peripheral blood. All receptors derive from a man aged 25-45 years with active or convalescent COVID-19.

This clone was observed once. The rearrangement joins TRBV12-5 to TRBJ2-5; possible D gene TRBD1, 5 bases. The germline CDR1 and CDR2 sequences are LGHNT and FRNRAP. Trimming stripped 3 bases from V and 3 bases from J, with 17 bases between. This CDR3 is built from 16 residues. CDR3 DNA: TGTGCTAGTGGTTTAGGGCGCAGAGGACACGAAGAGACCCAGTACTTC. This sequence encodes CASGLGRRGHEETQYF.

This clone appeared once. V and J are TRBV19 and TRBJ2-7; D unresolved. Germline V gives CDR1 LNHDA, CDR2 SQIVND (reference sequence). There are 16 residues in the CDR3. Trimming removed 4 bases from V and 2 bases from J, with 18 bases in between. The CDR3 DNA reads TGTGCCAGTAGTACAGAAATTGACGGAGTTGCCTACGAGCAGTACTTC. This encodes CASSTEIDGVAYEQYF.

The J gene is TRBJ1-5, the V gene TRBV28; D is possibly TRBD1 (5 bases). With 2 bases removed from V and 9 bases from J, the gap between germline ends came to 14 bases. This CDR3 has 14 residues. Germline V gives CDR1 MDHEN, CDR2 SYDVKM. The CDR3 region is CASSLRGRRGPQHF. The CDR3 DNA reads TGTGCCAGCAGTTTAAGGGGCCGGAGGGGGCCCCAGCATTTT.

The genes are TRBV28 and TRBJ1-1; weak D call: TRBD1 (6 bases). V gave up 5 bases and J gave up 7 bases, with 17 bases separating them. CDR1 is MDHEN and CDR2 is SYDVKM in the germline V gene. The length of the CDR3 is 14 residues. This CDR3 is CASSLRQVHVEAFF. In nucleotides, the CDR3 is TGTGCCAGCAGTCTGCGACAGGTTCATGTTGAAGCTTTCTTT.

This clone came up once. The chain couples TRBV6-4 to TRBJ2-7; 10 bases are shared with TRBD2. The germline V gene has CDR1 MRHNA and CDR2 SNTAGT. There are 15 residues in the CDR3. J was trimmed by 7 bases and V by 4 bases; bases with no gene match: 10. The CDR3 DNA sequence: TGTGCCAGCAGTGGAGGACTAGCGGCGGCTAAGGAGCAGTACTTC. Translating it yields CASSGGLAAAKEQYF.

This clone came up a few times. The chain is built from TRBV19 and TRBJ1-4, with D uncertain. Between the trimmed V and J ends, which lost 3 bases and 5 bases, there was a span of 10 bases. The CDR3 length is 14 residues. CDR1 and CDR2 (germline): LNHDA, SQIVND (reference sequence). The CDR3 DNA follows: TGTGCCAGTAGTATGGGCAGAGTAAATGAAAAACTGTTTTTT. Its translation is CASSMGRVNEKLFF.

CDR3 in amino acids: CASSLATGGIYEQYF. CDR3 DNA: TGTGCCAGCAGCCTAGCGACGGGTGGGATCTACGAGCAGTACTTC. This chain connects TRBV14 to TRBJ2-7; a possible D gene is TRBD2 (5 bases). The CDR3 has 15 residues. Trimming pared 4 bases from V and 3 bases from J, leaving 16 bases between. Per germline, CDR1 SGHDN and CDR2 FVKESK.

The gene calls are TRBV7-9 and TRBJ2-3, with no clear D. Between the trimmed V and J ends, which lost 5 bases and 0 bases, there was a span of 12 bases. Germline V CDR1 and CDR2: SEHNR, FQNEAQ (reference sequence). The CDR3 contains 15 residues. The CDR3 DNA follows: TGTGCCAGCAGCCGTAGCTACACCAGCACAGATACGCAGTATTTT. This gives the protein CASSRSYTSTDTQYF.

The genes are TRBV10-3 and TRBJ1-2; a weak D match, TRBD1 (5 bases). CDR1 is ENHRY and CDR2 is SYGVKD in the germline V gene. Deletions cut 2 bases from V and 0 bases from J, with 7 bases between. The CDR3 totals 14 residues. As DNA, the CDR3 is TGTGCCATCAGTGAGGAGACAGCTAACTATGGCTACACCTTC. It codes for CAISEETANYGYTF.

This clone was detected only a few times. The chain has TRBV28 and TRBJ1-2; TRBD1 agrees at 10 bases. This CDR3 spans 15 amino acids. With 7 bases clipped from V and 1 base from J, the junction kept 6 bases outside the gene matches. The germline V gene encodes CDR1 MDHEN and CDR2 SYDVKM. The CDR3 loop reads CASTVGQGLNYGYTF. Here the CDR3 DNA reads TGTGCCAGCACCGTGGGACAGGGGCTTAACTATGGCTACACCTTC.

The chain combines TRBV6-5 with TRBJ1-5, with D perhaps TRBD1 (5 bases). V was shortened by 10 bases and J by 0 bases, with 16 bases between the two germline ends. This CDR3 region has 15 residues. CDR1 and CDR2 from the germline V gene are MNHEY and SVGAGI. The CDR3 DNA reads TGTGCCACCCTCCCAGGGCCTTATAGCAATCAGCCCCAGCATTTT. This codes for CATLPGPYSNQPQHF.

This chain uses TRBV7-8 with TRBJ2-7; 11 positions agree with TRBD2. The CDR3 is 15 residues long. From germline, CDR1 is SGHVS and CDR2 FQNEAQ. V lost 1 base to trimming and J lost 7 bases; unmatched junction nucleotides: 6. CDR3 in DNA: TGTGCCAGCAGCTTAGTAGCGGGGGGGCCGGGGGAGCAGTACTTC. This codes for CASSLVAGGPGEQYF.

The CDR3 spells CASSPEGALKNTEAFF. CDR3 coding DNA: TGCGCCAGCAGCCCGGAGGGGGCTCTAAAGAACACTGAAGCTTTCTTT. This rearrangement joins TRBV5-1 to TRBJ1-1, with 7 bases fitting TRBD1. The CDR3 covers 16 residues. Germline V gene sequence: CDR1 SGHRS, CDR2 YFSETQ. Germline trimming cut 4 bases from V and 1 base from J; bases unmatched to any gene: 10.

The CDR3 DNA reads TGTGCCACCCAGGGGGATGGCTACACCTTC. This encodes CATQGDGYTF. This chain links TRBV28 with TRBJ1-2; 7 bases fit TRBD1. The J segment lost 6 bases and the V segment lost 10 bases, leaving 2 bases of the junction unmatched. Germline CDR1 MDHEN, CDR2 SYDVKM. This CDR3 comprises 10 residues.

The gene calls are TRBV5-6 and TRBJ2-7, with D unresolved. V gave up 4 bases and J gave up 1 base, with 6 bases separating them. The CDR3 runs 12 residues. Germline assignment: CDR1 SGHDT and CDR2 YYEEEE. CDR3: CASSVESYEQYF. In DNA, the CDR3 is TGTGCCAGCAGCGTAGAGTCCTACGAGCAGTACTTC.

This clone was detected a few times. The V gene is TRBV5-8, the J gene TRBJ2-7; D is ambiguous. The V end lost 2 bases, the J end lost 4 bases, and 4 bases lay between the germline ends. There are 11 residues in the CDR3. Germline CDR1 reads SGHTS; CDR2 reads YDEGEE. The CDR3 DNA sequence: TGTGCCAGCAGCTTTATGTACGAGCAGTACTTC. Translation: CASSFMYEQYF.

The chain has TRBV6-6 and TRBJ2-1; 15 positions match TRBD2. CDR1 MNHNY and CDR2 SVGAGI come from the germline V gene (reference sequence). V shed 9 bases and J 10 bases; nucleotides not matched to a gene: 7. This CDR3 has 14 residues. CDR3 in amino acids: CASAEGLAGGEQFF. CDR3 DNA sequence: TGTGCCAGTGCGGAGGGACTAGCGGGAGGCGAGCAGTTCTTC.

This chain uses TRBV19 with TRBJ2-7; D is possibly TRBD2 (5 bases). Trimming took off 5 bases at V and 3 bases at J, with 17 bases between the two ends. This CDR3 is 15 amino acids long. Germline CDR1 is LNHDA and CDR2 is SQIVND (reference sequence). CDR3 sequence: CASSLRARDIYEQYF. CDR3 sequence (DNA): TGTGCCAGTAGTCTGCGCGCCCGGGATATCTACGAGCAGTACTTC. Filled out from reference TRBV19 and TRBJ2-7, the complete variable domain reads DGGITQSPKYLFRKEGQNVTLSCEQNLNHDAMYWYRQDPGQGLRLIYYSQIVNDFQKGDIAEGYSVSREKKESFPLTVTSAQKNPTAFYLCASSLRARDIYEQYFGPGTRLTVT.

A single count supports this clone. The rearrangement uses TRBV4-1 and TRBJ2-3, with D unclear. V dropped 5 bases and J dropped 6 bases, with 15 bases sitting between them. The germline CDR1 and CDR2 sequences are MGHRA and YSYEKL. CDR3 length equals 14 residues. DNA of the CDR3: TGCGCCAGCAGCGATGAGTCATCTGTCGATACGCAGTATTTT. Translation gives CASSDESSVDTQYF.

V and J are TRBV6-5 and TRBJ1-5; D is possibly TRBD1 (6 bases). Trimming took off 6 bases at V and 7 bases at J, with 13 bases between the two ends. The CDR3 extends over 13 amino acids. The germline V gene encodes CDR1 MNHEY and CDR2 SVGAGI. CDR3 DNA sequence: TGTGCCAGCAGCCCCACAGGGAAACAGCCCCAGCATTTT. Its translation: CASSPTGKQPQHF.

The chain employs TRBV28 and TRBJ2-7; TRBD2 might be the D (6 bases). CDR1 is MDHEN and CDR2 is SYDVKM in the germline V gene. V was clipped by 7 bases and J by 0 bases, with 13 bases between them. CDR3 length: 14 amino acids. Here the CDR3 reads CASIGGVSSYEQYF. The CDR3 nucleotides read TGTGCCAGCATAGGAGGGGTCTCCTCCTACGAGCAGTACTTC.

The V gene is TRBV6-5, the J gene TRBJ2-1; 9 bases agree with TRBD2. Germline V gives CDR1 MNHEY, CDR2 SVGAGI. This CDR3 comprises 15 residues. V lost 6 bases, J lost 4 bases, and 7 bases stayed unmatched. This CDR3 reads CASSKLAGTYNEQFF. DNA of the CDR3: TGTGCCAGCAGCAAACTAGCGGGTACTTACAATGAGCAGTTCTTC.

In this sample, this clone turned up a few times. V gene TRBV6-5 combines with J gene TRBJ1-1; D might be TRBD1 (5 bases). This CDR3 comprises 16 residues. Germline loops: CDR1 MNHEY, CDR2 SVGAGI. The V end was cut by 1 base, the J end by 0 bases, with 12 bases between. The CDR3 DNA reads as TGTGCCAGCAGTTACTGGGCAGGGTTCATGAACACTGAAGCTTTCTTT. Translating it yields CASSYWAGFMNTEAFF.

The chain carries TRBV7-8 and TRBJ2-2; a weak D match, TRBD1 (5 bases). This CDR3 comprises 16 residues. CDR1 is SGHVS, CDR2 FQNEAQ, per germline. Trimming removed 1 base at V and 5 bases at J, with 14 bases between. CDR3 DNA sequence: TGTGCCAGCAGCTTAGACCCGCAGGGCAGAACCGGGGAGCTGTTTTTT. Protein product: CASSLDPQGRTGELFF.

Comment on this clone: Other DNA sequences from this sample encode an identical CDR3 as well. In DNA, the CDR3 is TGTGCCAGCAGTTTCGGCAGGGGGGTGGGTCAGCCCCAGCATTTT. This codes for CASSFGRGVGQPQHF. The genes are TRBV28 and TRBJ1-5, with TRBD1 matching over 7 bases. Germline loops: CDR1 MDHEN, CDR2 SYDVKM. After removal of 3 bases from V and 6 bases from J, the junction contained 8 bases not matched to a gene. This CDR3 is built from 15 residues.

This chain uses TRBV24-1 with TRBJ1-1; D not certain. CDR3 size: 12 residues. V was clipped by 5 bases and J by 1 base, with 4 bases between them. Germline V gene lookup returns CDR1 KGHDR and CDR2 SFDVKD. CDR3 sequence: CATSVGNTEAFF. In DNA, the CDR3 is TGTGCCACCAGTGTCGGGAACACTGAAGCTTTCTTT.